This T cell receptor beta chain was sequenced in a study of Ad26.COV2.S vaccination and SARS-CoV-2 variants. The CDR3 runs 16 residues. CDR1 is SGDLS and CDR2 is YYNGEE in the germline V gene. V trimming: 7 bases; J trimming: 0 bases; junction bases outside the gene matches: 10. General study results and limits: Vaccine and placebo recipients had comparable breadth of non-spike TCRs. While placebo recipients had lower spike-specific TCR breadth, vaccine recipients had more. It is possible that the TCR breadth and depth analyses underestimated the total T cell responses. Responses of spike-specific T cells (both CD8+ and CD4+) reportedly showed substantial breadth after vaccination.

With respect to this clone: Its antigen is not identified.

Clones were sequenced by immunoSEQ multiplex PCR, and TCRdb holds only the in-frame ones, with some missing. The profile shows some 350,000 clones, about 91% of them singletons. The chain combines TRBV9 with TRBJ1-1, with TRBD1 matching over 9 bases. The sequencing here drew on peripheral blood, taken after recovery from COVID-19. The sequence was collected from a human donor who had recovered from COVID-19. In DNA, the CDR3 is TGTGCCAGCCCCGTACAGGGGGCGAGGGTGAACACTGAAGCTTTCTTT. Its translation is CASPVQGARVNTEAFF.